The 17 T cell receptor beta chains given below trace back to one sample, sequenced in a study of vaccination and CD4 T cells after COVID-19. An Oncomine TCR Beta short-read assay was used to sequence the DNA from cultured CD4+ T cells. TCRdb ran MiXCR on the PCR reads and lists one entry per CDR3 protein. The sample carries 4,700 or so distinct CDR3 sequences, roughly 40% recorded once. Treatment noted: 10-day PBMC culture with coronavirus spike peptide pools or control peptides (ViraFEST assay). Those CD4+ T cells from the unexposed donor predate the COVID-19 pandemic (2011-2018). The antigens these receptors bind are not known. Sequencing was carried out using CD4+ T cells from blood, cultured in vitro. The source is a human donor in good health.

The table lists this clonotype with a few counts. The chain joins TRBV7-2 to TRBJ1-2; TRBD1 matches 7 bases. Germline CDR1 and CDR2: SGHTA and FQGNSA. V trimming: 1 base; J trimming: 13 bases; junction bases outside the gene matches: 12. The CDR3 runs to 14 residues. CDR3 sequence: CASSLEGGDRWSTF. The CDR3 nucleotides are TGTGCCAGCAGCTTAGAAGGGGGGGACAGATGGAGCACCTTC.

In this sample, this clonotype is hyperexpanded. This sequence joins TRBV6-5 and TRBJ2-3; D tentatively fits TRBD1 or TRBD2 (5 bases each). Trimming took 2 bases from V and 4 from J, leaving 13 bases between them. CDR1 is MNHEY and CDR2 is SVGAGI in the germline V gene. This CDR3 has 15 residues. The CDR3 spells CASSYRTGGSDTQYF. The CDR3 DNA is TGTGCCAGCAGTTACCGAACAGGAGGCTCAGATACGCAGTATTTT.

This clonotype was counted a few times. The gene calls are TRBV12-3 or TRBV12-4 and TRBJ1-6, with D unclear. The CDR3 consists of 12 residues. The V gene lost 11 bases and the J gene lost 7 bases, with 12 bases spanning the gap. CDR3 bases: TGTGCCTGTGGCAGGTCCAATTCACCCCTCCACTTT. This gives the protein CACGRSNSPLHF.

This rearrangement joins TRBV7-6 to TRBJ2-3; D is possibly TRBD1 (5 bases). Germline CDR1 is SGHVS and CDR2 is FNYEAQ. Trimming took off 5 bases at V and 2 bases at J, with 20 bases between the two ends. The CDR3 is 17 residues long. The CDR3 reads CASSRNQGNQATDTQYF. DNA of the CDR3: TGTGCCAGCAGCCGAAACCAGGGCAATCAGGCCACAGATACGCAGTATTTT.

This chain joins TRBV7-8 and TRBJ1-2; D is perhaps TRBD1 (6 bases). Trimming left V 5 bases short and J 0 bases short, with 16 bases between. Germline CDR1 reads SGHVS; CDR2 reads FQNEAQ. The CDR3 covers 16 residues. For the CDR3, the DNA is TGTGCCAGCAGCGCAAGAGGACAGCCCACTAACTATGGCTACACCTTC. Its protein product is CASSARGQPTNYGYTF.

Sample share makes this clonotype medium-sized (0.01 to 0.1%). V is TRBV3-1 and J is TRBJ1-6, with 7 bases aligning to TRBD1. The CDR3 contains 14 residues. The germline V gene encodes CDR1 LGHDT and CDR2 YNNKEL (reference sequence). Unmatched junction bases numbered 7, after V lost 7 bases and J lost 7 bases. The DNA of the CDR3 is TGTGCCAGCATAGCTGGGACAGCGAATTCACCCCTCCACTTT. Residues: CASIAGTANSPLHF. Based on the CDR3 plus reference TRBV3-1 and TRBJ1-6, the full variable domain is DTAVSQTPKYLVTQMGNDKSIKCEQNLGHDTMYWYKQDSKKFLKIMFSYNNKELIINETVPNRFSPKSPDKAHLNLHINSLELGDSAVYFCASIAGTANSPLHFGNGTRLTVT.

This clonotype was observed once. V is TRBV9 and J is TRBJ1-1; the D gene is possibly TRBD1 (6 bases). With 0 bases removed from V and 6 bases from J, the gap between germline ends came to 9 bases. The CDR3 spans 13 residues. Germline CDR1 reads SGDLS; CDR2 reads YYNGEE. DNA for the CDR3: TGTGCCAGCAGCGTAGTACAGGGACCTGAAGCTTTCTTT. Amino acids: CASSVVQGPEAFF.

This clonotype appeared a few times. The chain has TRBV6-5 and TRBJ2-7; D remains unclear. Trimming shortened V by 0 bases and J by 2 bases, and 8 bases separated the two germline ends. Germline V gives CDR1 MNHEY, CDR2 SVGAGI. This CDR3 is 14 amino acids long. The CDR3 DNA is TGTGCCAGCAGTTACTCGATCGGTCCCTACGAGCAGTACTTC. This encodes CASSYSIGPYEQYF.

This clonotype turned up a few times. This chain joins TRBV20-1 and TRBJ1-1; 7 bases are shared with TRBD1. Trimming cost V 3 bases and J 5 bases; bases outside gene matches: 6. The CDR3 length is 13 residues. CDR1 is DFQATT and CDR2 is SNEGSKA in the germline V gene (reference sequence). Here the CDR3 DNA reads TGCAGTGCTAGCCCAGGGGGAGAGACTGAAGCTTTCTTT. Translation: CSASPGGETEAFF.

This clonotype is termed medium-sized. J is TRBJ1-1 and V is TRBV10-1, with a weak D call TRBD1 (6 bases). Trimming stripped 2 bases from V and 5 bases from J, with 9 bases between. The CDR3 spans 13 residues. Germline V CDR1 and CDR2: WNHNN, SYGVQD (reference sequence). CDR3 bases: TGCGCCAGCAGTGAGACAGGGCTTACTGAAGCTTTCTTT. Its translation is CASSETGLTEAFF.

Points on this clonotype: The junction departs from germline at one end; a sequencing error may be responsible. The V and J genes are TRBV5-4 and TRBJ2-7, with unresolved D. The CDR3 runs to 11 residues. Germline CDR1 is SGHNT and CDR2 is YYREEE (reference sequence). CDR3 in amino acids: CASSYSNEQYF. The CDR3 nucleotides are TGTGCCAGCAGCTACTCCAACGAGCAGTACTTC.

The rearrangement uses TRBV10-1 and TRBJ2-3; D is possibly TRBD2 (6 bases). Per the germline V gene, CDR1 is WNHNN and CDR2 is SYGVQD (reference sequence). The V end was cut by 6 bases, the J end by 3 bases, with 22 bases between. The CDR3 sequence is 17 residues long. The DNA for the CDR3 is TGCGCCAGCAGCCCAGAGGAAGGGGCGCGGGGTACAGATACGCAGTATTTT. It translates to CASSPEEGARGTDTQYF.

The rearrangement links TRBV5-1 to TRBJ1-1, with 8 positions matching TRBD1. The V segment lost 4 bases and the J segment 7 bases; nucleotides outside the gene matches: 9. Germline V gene sequence: CDR1 SGHRS, CDR2 YFSETQ. This CDR3 has 14 amino acids. In nucleotides, the CDR3 is TGCGCCAGCAGCGCAGGGACAGGAAGGTTTGAAGCTTTCTTT. Amino acids: CASSAGTGRFEAFF.

The chain couples TRBV6-4 to TRBJ2-3; 15 nucleotides match TRBD2. V trimming: 4 bases; J trimming: 4 bases; junction bases outside the gene matches: 0. In germline, CDR1 is MRHNA, CDR2 SNTAGT. This CDR3 is 15 amino acids long. CDR3 DNA: TGTGCCAGCAGTGGGACTAGCGGGGGGGCAGATACGCAGTATTTT. It translates to CASSGTSGGADTQYF.

This sequence joins TRBV10-1 and TRBJ1-1; D is ambiguous. Trimming removed 3 bases at V and 9 bases at J, with 14 bases between. The CDR3 has 13 amino acids. Looked up from germline, CDR1 is WNHNN and CDR2 is SYGVQD (reference sequence). In DNA, the CDR3 is TGCGCCAGCAGTGACTCGACTCGGAGGAAAGCTTTCTTT. Encoded protein: CASSDSTRRKAFF.

V is TRBV7-3 and J is TRBJ2-1, with 7 nucleotides matching TRBD2. V was clipped by 5 bases and J by 3 bases; unmatched bases: 10. The germline gives CDR1 SGHTA, CDR2 FQGTGA. This CDR3 spans 16 amino acids. The CDR3: CASSDPGASGYNEQFF. CDR3 nucleotides: TGTGCCAGCAGCGACCCCGGAGCTAGCGGCTACAATGAGCAGTTCTTC.

The chain combines TRBV12-5 with TRBJ2-3; TRBD1 matches at 9 bases. V trimming: 7 bases; J trimming: 2 bases; junction bases outside the gene matches: 7. The V gene's germline CDR1 is LGHNT and CDR2 FRNRAP. The CDR3 totals 15 residues. The CDR3 sequence: CASAIGTGSTDTQYF. CDR3 DNA: TGTGCTAGTGCGATTGGGACAGGGTCCACAGATACGCAGTATTTT.